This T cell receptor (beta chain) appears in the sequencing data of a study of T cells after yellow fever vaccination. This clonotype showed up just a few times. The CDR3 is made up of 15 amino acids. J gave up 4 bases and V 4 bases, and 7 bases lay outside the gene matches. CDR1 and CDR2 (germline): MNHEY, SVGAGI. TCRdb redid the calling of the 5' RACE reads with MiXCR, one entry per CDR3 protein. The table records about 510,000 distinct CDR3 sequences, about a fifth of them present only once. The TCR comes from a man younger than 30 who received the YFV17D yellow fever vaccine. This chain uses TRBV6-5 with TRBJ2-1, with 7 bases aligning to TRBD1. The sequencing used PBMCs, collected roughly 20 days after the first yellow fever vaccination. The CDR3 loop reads CASSFVPGQYNEQFF. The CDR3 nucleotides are TGTGCCAGCAGTTTCGTCCCGGGACAGTACAATGAGCAGTTCTTC.